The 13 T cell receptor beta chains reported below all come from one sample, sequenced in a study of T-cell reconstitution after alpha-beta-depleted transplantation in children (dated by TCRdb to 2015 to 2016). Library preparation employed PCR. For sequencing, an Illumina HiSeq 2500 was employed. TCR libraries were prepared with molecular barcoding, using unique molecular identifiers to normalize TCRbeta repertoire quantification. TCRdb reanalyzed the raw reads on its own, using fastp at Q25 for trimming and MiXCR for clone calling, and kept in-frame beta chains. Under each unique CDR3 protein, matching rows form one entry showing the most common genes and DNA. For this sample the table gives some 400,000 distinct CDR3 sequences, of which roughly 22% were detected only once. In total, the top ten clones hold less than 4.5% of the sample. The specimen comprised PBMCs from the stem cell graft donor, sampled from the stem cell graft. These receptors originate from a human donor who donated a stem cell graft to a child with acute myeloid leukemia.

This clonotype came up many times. The CDR3 DNA is TGTGCCAGCAGCCAAGGATTATACGAGCAGTACTTC. It specifies CASSQGLYEQYF. The chain links TRBV3-1 to TRBJ2-7; D remains ambiguous. The CDR3 is 12 residues long. Trimming pared 1 base from V and 4 bases from J, leaving 5 bases between. From germline, CDR1 is LGHDT and CDR2 YNNKEL (reference sequence).

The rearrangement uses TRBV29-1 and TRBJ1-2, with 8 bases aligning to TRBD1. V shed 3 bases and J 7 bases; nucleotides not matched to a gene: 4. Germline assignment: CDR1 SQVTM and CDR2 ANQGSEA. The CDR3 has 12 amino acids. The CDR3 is CSVEEQGAGYTF. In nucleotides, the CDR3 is TGCAGCGTTGAGGAGCAGGGGGCTGGCTACACCTTC. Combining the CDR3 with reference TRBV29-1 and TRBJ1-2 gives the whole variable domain SAVISQKPSRDICQRGTSLTIQCQVDSQVTMMFWYRQQPGQSLTLIATANQGSEATYESGFVIDKFPISRPNLTFSTLTVSNMSPEDSSIYLCSVEEQGAGYTFGSGTRLTVV.

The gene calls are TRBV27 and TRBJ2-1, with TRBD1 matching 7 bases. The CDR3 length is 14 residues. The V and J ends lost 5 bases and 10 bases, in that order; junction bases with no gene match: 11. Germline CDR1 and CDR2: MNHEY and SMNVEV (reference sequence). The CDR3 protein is CASSTVTGVWEQFF. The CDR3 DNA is TGTGCCAGCAGTACCGTTACAGGGGTTTGGGAGCAGTTCTTC.

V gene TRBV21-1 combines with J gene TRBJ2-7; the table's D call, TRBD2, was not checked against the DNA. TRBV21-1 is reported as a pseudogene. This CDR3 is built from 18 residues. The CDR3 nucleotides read TGTGCCAACCCCCGGGCTAGCGGGAGACCAAATCCAGGCTACGAGCAGTACTTC. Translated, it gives CANPRASGRPNPGYEQYF.

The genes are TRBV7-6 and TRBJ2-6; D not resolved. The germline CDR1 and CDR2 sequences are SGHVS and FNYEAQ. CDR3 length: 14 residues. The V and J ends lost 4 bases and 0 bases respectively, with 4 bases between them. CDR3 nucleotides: TGTGCCAGCAGCTCTCGCTCTGGGGCCAACGTCCTGACTTTC. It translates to CASSSRSGANVLTF.

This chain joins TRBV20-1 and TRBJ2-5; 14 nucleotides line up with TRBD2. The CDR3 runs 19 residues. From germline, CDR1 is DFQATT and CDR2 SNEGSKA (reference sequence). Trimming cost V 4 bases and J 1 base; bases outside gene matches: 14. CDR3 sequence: CSAIEYLRTSGRPQETQYF. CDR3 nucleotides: TGCAGTGCTATCGAATACCTTCGGACTAGCGGGAGGCCCCAAGAGACCCAGTACTTC.

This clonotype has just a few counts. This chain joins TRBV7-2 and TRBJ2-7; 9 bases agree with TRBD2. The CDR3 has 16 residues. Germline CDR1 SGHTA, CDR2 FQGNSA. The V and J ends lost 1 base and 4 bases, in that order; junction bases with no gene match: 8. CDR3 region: CASSLGAGGPLYEQYF. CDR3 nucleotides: TGTGCCAGCAGCTTAGGGGCGGGAGGGCCCTTATACGAGCAGTACTTC.

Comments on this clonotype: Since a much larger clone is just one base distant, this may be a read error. The CDR3 sequence is CSGEDRGRYEQYF. The CDR3 DNA follows: TGCAGCGGTGAGGACAGGGGAAGGTACGAGCAGTACTTC. This sequence joins TRBV29-1 and TRBJ2-7, with 9 positions matching TRBD1. V shed 7 bases, J shed 4 bases, and the junction held 8 bases outside the gene matches. The CDR3 length is 13 residues. Germline assignment: CDR1 SQVTM and CDR2 ANQGSEA.

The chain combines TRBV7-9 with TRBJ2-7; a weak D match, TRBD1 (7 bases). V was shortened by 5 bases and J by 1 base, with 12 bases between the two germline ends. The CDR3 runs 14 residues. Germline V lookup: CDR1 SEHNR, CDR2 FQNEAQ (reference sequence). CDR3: CASSPGGTSYEQYF. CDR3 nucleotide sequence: TGTGCCAGCAGCCCAGGGGGGACTTCCTACGAGCAGTACTTC. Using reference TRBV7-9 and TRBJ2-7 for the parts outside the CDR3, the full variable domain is DTGVSQNPRHKITKRGQNVTFRCDPISEHNRLYWYRQTLGQGPEFLTYFQNEAQLEKSRLLSDRFSAERPKGSFSTLEIQRTEQGDSAMYLCASSPGGTSYEQYFGPGTRLTVT.

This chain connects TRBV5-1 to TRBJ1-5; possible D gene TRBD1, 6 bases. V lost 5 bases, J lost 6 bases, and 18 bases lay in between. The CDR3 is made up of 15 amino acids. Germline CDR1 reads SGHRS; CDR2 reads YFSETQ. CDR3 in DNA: TGCGCCAGCAGTTCCCCCGGGGGCTTAGGTCAGCCCCAGCATTTT. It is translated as CASSSPGGLGQPQHF.

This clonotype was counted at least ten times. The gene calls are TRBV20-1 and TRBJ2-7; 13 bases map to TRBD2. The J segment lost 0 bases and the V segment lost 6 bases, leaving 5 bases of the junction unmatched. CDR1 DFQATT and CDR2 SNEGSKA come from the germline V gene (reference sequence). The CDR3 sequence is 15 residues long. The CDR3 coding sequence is TGCAGTGCCTACAGGACTAGCGGGAGCTCCTACGAGCAGTACTTC. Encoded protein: CSAYRTSGSSYEQYF.

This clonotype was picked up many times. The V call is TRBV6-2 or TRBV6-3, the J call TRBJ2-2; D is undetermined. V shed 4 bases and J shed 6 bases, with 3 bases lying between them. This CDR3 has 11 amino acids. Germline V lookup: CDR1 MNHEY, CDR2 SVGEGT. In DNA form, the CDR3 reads TGTGCCAGCAGTTCAGCCGGGGAGCTGTTTTTT. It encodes CASSSAGELFF.

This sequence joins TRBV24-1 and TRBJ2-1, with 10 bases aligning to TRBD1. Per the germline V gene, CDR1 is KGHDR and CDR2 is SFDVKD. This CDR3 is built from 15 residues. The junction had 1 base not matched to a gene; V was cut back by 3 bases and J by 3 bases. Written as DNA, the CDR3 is TGTGCCACCAGTGATGGGGACAGGGGCTACAATGAGCAGTTCTTC. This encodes CATSDGDRGYNEQFF.